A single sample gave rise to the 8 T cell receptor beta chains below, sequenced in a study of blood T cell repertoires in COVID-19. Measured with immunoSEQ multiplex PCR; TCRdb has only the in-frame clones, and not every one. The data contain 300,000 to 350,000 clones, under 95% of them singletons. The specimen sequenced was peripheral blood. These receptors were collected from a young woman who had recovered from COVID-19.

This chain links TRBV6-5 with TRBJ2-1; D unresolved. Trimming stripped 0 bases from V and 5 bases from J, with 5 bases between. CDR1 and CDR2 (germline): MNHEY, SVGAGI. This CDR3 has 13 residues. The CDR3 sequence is CASSYSPDNEQFF. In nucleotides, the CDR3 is TGTGCCAGCAGTTACTCCCCCGACAATGAGCAGTTCTTC.

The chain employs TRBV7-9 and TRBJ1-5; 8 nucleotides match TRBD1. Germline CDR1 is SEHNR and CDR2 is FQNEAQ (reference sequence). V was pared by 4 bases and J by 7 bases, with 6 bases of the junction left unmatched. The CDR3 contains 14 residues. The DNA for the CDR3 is TGTGCCAGCAGCTCAGACAGGGGTGGACAGCCCCAGCATTTT. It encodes CASSSDRGGQPQHF.

This CDR3 is CAVSRGQGAIGYGYTF. As DNA, the CDR3 is TGTGCCGTATCACGGGGACAGGGGGCGATAGGGTATGGCTACACCTTC. The gene calls are TRBV2 and TRBJ1-2, with 12 positions matching TRBD1. Germline V gene sequence: CDR1 SNHLY, CDR2 FYNNEI. CDR3 length: 16 residues. The V segment lost 11 bases and the J segment 5 bases; nucleotides outside the gene matches: 15.

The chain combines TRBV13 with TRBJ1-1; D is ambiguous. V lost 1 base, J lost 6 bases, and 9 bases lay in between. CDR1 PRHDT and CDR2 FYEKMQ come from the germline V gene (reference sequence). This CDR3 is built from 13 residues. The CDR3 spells CASSLVAAPEAFF. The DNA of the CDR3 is TGTGCCAGCAGCTTAGTGGCGGCTCCTGAAGCTTTCTTT.

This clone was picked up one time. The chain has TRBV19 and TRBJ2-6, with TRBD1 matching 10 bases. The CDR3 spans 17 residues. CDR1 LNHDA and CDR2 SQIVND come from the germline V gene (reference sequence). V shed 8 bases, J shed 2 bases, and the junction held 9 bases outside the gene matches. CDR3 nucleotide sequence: TGTGCCAGTGAGGACGACAGGGGGCGACCTGGGGCCAACGTCCTGACTTTC. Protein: CASEDDRGRPGANVLTF. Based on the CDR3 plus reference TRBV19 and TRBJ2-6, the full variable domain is DGGITQSPKYLFRKEGQNVTLSCEQNLNHDAMYWYRQDPGQGLRLIYYSQIVNDFQKGDIAEGYSVSREKKESFPLTVTSAQKNPTAFYLCASEDDRGRPGANVLTFGAGSRLTVL.

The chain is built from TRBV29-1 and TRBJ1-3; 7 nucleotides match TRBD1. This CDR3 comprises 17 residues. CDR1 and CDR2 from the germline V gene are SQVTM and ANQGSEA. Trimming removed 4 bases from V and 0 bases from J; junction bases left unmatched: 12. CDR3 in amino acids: CSVADRADNNSGNTIYF. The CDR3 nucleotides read TGCAGCGTTGCCGACAGGGCCGACAATAACTCTGGAAACACCATATATTTT.

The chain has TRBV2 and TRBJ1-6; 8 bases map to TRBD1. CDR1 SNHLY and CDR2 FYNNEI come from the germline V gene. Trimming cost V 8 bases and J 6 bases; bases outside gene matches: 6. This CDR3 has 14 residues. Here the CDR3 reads CASRGTGSNSPLHF. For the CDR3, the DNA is TGTGCCAGCCGAGGGACAGGCAGTAATTCACCCCTCCACTTT.

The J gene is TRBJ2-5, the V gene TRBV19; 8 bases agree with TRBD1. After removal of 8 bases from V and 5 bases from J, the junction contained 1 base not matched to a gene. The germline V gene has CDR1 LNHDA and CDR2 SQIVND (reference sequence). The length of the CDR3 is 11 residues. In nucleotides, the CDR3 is TGTGCCAGTCGACAGGGGGAGACCCAGTACTTC. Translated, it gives CASRQGETQYF.